One and the same sample provided the 23 T cell receptor beta chains below, sequenced in a study of T cell responses to AZD1222 COVID-19 vaccine. Assay used: immunoSEQ multiplex PCR; TCRdb lists only in-frame clones, some missing. The sample lists 150,000 to 160,000 clones; roughly 90% were seen once. Sequenced material: peripheral blood, taken on day 0 of AZD1222 vaccination. These receptors were taken from an adult in good health.

The rearrangement joins TRBV12-5 to TRBJ1-5; D is unresolved. CDR1 and CDR2 (germline): LGHNT, FRNRAP. The V end lost 4 bases, the J end lost 5 bases, and 9 bases lay between the germline ends. CDR3 length: 13 residues. CDR3 sequence (DNA): TGTGCTAGTGGTTCTCAAGGGTATCAGCCCCAGCATTTT. Its translation: CASGSQGYQPQHF.

The V and J genes are TRBV6-5 and TRBJ1-2, with D maybe TRBD1 (6 bases). Trimming removed 6 bases from V and 0 bases from J, with 14 bases in between. This CDR3 has 15 amino acids. Germline CDR1 and CDR2: MNHEY and SVGAGI. The CDR3 DNA follows: TGTGCCAGCAGAACTCGACAGGCCACTAACTATGGCTACACCTTC. This sequence encodes CASRTRQATNYGYTF.

This chain links TRBV28 with TRBJ1-2, with TRBD1 matching over 7 bases. The V gene end was trimmed by 7 bases and the J gene end by 7 bases; junction bases not matched to a gene: 0. Germline loops: CDR1 MDHEN, CDR2 SYDVKM. CDR3 length: 10 amino acids. The DNA for the CDR3 is TGTGCCAGCAACAGGGGTGGCTACACCTTC. Translated, it gives CASNRGGYTF.

This sequence joins TRBV27 and TRBJ2-7, with 9 nucleotides matching TRBD2. The junction had 7 bases not matched to a gene; V was cut back by 6 bases and J by 4 bases. The CDR3 runs to 14 residues. Looked up from germline, CDR1 is MNHEY and CDR2 is SMNVEV (reference sequence). CDR3 bases: TGTGCCAGCAGCTCGCGGGGGGGCGGGTACGAGCAGTACTTC. Protein: CASSSRGGGYEQYF.

This chain uses TRBV19 with TRBJ2-2; TRBD2 aligns across 13 bases. The CDR3 runs 15 residues. V gave up 5 bases and J gave up 6 bases; unmatched junction bases: 3. CDR1 and CDR2 from the germline V gene are LNHDA and SQIVND (reference sequence). The DNA for the CDR3 is TGTGCCAGTAGTGCACTAGCGGGGGGGCCCGGGGAGCTGTTTTTT. It codes for CASSALAGGPGELFF.

This rearrangement joins TRBV7-8 to TRBJ1-3, with D unresolved. CDR1 is SGHVS, CDR2 FQNEAQ, per germline. Trimming stripped 1 base from V and 8 bases from J, with 15 bases between. The CDR3 length is 15 residues. CDR3 nucleotides: TGTGCCAGCAGCTTAGATGAGGCCCACCGGGACACCATATATTTT. Translation gives CASSLDEAHRDTIYF. Variable domain in full (rest from reference TRBV7-8 and TRBJ1-3): GAGVSQSPRYKVAKRGQDVALRCDPISGHVSLFWYQQALGQGPEFLTYFQNEAQLDKSGLPSDRFFAERPEGSVSTLKIQRTQQEDSAVYLCASSLDEAHRDTIYFGEGSWLTVV.

CDR3 protein: CASSGTGQTEAFF. The DNA for the CDR3 is TGTGCCAGCAGTGGGACAGGGCAGACTGAAGCTTTCTTT. J is TRBJ1-1 and V is TRBV2; 8 nucleotides match TRBD1. Germline-derived CDR1 and CDR2 are SNHLY and FYNNEI. The CDR3 sequence is 13 residues long. Trimming took 4 bases from V and 5 from J; bases not matched to a gene: 3.

The chain has TRBV5-1 and TRBJ2-1, with D perhaps TRBD2 (6 bases). The CDR3 has 14 residues. CDR1 SGHRS and CDR2 YFSETQ come from the germline V gene. V dropped 0 bases and J dropped 10 bases, with 14 bases sitting between them. This CDR3 reads CASSLGTTKGEQFF. CDR3 in DNA: TGCGCCAGCAGCTTGGGGACTACTAAAGGCGAGCAGTTCTTC. Together with reference TRBV5-1 and TRBJ2-1, the CDR3 gives the full variable domain: KAGVTQTPRYLIKTRGQQVTLSCSPISGHRSVSWYQQTPGQGLQFLFEYFSETQRNKGNFPGRFSGRQFSNSRSEMNVSTLELGDSALYLCASSLGTTKGEQFFGPGTRLTVL.

The DNA for the CDR3 is TGTGCCAGCTCCCACCGGGACAGGAGCTCCTACAATGAGCAGTTCTTC. Its protein product is CASSHRDRSSYNEQFF. The rearrangement uses TRBV18 and TRBJ2-1; 8 bases are a match to TRBD1. Trimming removed 6 bases from V and 0 bases from J; junction bases left unmatched: 7. This CDR3 has 16 residues. CDR1 and CDR2 (germline): KGHSH, LQKENI.

This clone was seen once. The chain combines TRBV19 with TRBJ1-6, with D unresolved. CDR1 and CDR2 (germline): LNHDA, SQIVND (reference sequence). The ends were cut back, 7 bases at V and 6 bases at J, with 13 bases in the middle. This CDR3 contains 14 residues. CDR3 nucleotide sequence: TGTGCCAGTACCCCGGCCGGGGTTAATTCACCCCTCCACTTT. This codes for CASTPAGVNSPLHF.

There are a few counts of this clone. The CDR3 DNA reads as TGTGCCAGCAGCGGCGGACAGGGGGCCAGGGGCTACACCTTC. Protein: CASSGGQGARGYTF. The V and J genes are TRBV7-2 and TRBJ1-2; TRBD1 matches 11 bases. In germline, CDR1 is SGHTA, CDR2 FQGNSA. CDR3 size: 14 residues. Trimming at V came to 5 bases and at J to 8 bases, leaving 7 bases not matched to a gene.

This clone was picked up a small number of times. The rearrangement uses TRBV28 and TRBJ1-1; perhaps TRBD1 as D (5 bases). V was trimmed by 3 bases and J by 5 bases, leaving 16 bases between them. Looked up from germline, CDR1 is MDHEN and CDR2 is SYDVKM. The CDR3 extends over 15 amino acids. In DNA form, the CDR3 reads TGTGCCAGCAGTTTTACCCCCGGGGGGAAGACTGAAGCTTTCTTT. It yields the protein CASSFTPGGKTEAFF.

The table lists this clone with a few counts. The genes are TRBV11-3 and TRBJ1-1; no reliable D call. The ends were cut back, 2 bases at V and 4 bases at J, with 11 bases in the middle. CDR1 and CDR2 (germline): SGHNT, YENEEA. The CDR3 is made up of 14 amino acids. Written as DNA, the CDR3 is TGTGCCAGCAGCTTAAAACCGGGAGGCACTGAAGCTTTCTTT. This sequence encodes CASSLKPGGTEAFF.

V is TRBV9 and J is TRBJ2-7; 7 positions agree with TRBD1. The V gene's germline CDR1 is SGDLS and CDR2 YYNGEE. The CDR3 totals 14 residues. V dropped 2 bases and J dropped 2; count of bases not matched to a gene: 4. CDR3 amino acids: CASSVTGTAYEQYF. The CDR3 coding sequence is TGTGCCAGCAGCGTTACGGGGACAGCCTACGAGCAGTACTTC.

This clone was seen a single time. The chain employs TRBV7-2 and TRBJ1-2; 9 positions match TRBD1. The germline gives CDR1 SGHTA, CDR2 FQGNSA. V shed 4 bases, J shed 2 bases, and the junction held 11 bases outside the gene matches. This CDR3 spans 17 amino acids. The CDR3 loop reads CASSSRDRVIANYGYTF. The CDR3, as DNA: TGTGCCAGCAGCTCCCGGGACAGGGTGATCGCAAACTATGGCTACACCTTC.

The chain combines TRBV7-9 with TRBJ2-7; 10 nucleotides match TRBD1. The CDR3 extends over 14 amino acids. Trimming at V came to 5 bases and at J to 9 bases, leaving 10 bases not matched to a gene. Germline lookup yields CDR1 SEHNR and CDR2 FQNEAQ (reference sequence). Here the CDR3 DNA reads TGTGCCAGCAGCCTCGCCGGGGACAGGGGATCGCAGTACTTC. Translation gives CASSLAGDRGSQYF.

V is TRBV20-1 and J is TRBJ1-4; unclear D gene. This CDR3 is 11 amino acids long. Trimming stripped 7 bases from V and 8 bases from J, with 11 bases between. Germline CDR1 and CDR2: DFQATT and SNEGSKA (reference sequence). The DNA of the CDR3 is TGCAGTGGGGTGTGGAACGAAAAACTGTTTTTT. This translates into CSGVWNEKLFF.

The CDR3 region is CASSVASGGAANTGELFF. DNA of the CDR3: TGTGCCAGCAGCGTAGCTTCAGGGGGTGCCGCGAACACCGGGGAGCTGTTTTTT. The genes are TRBV9 and TRBJ2-2; 7 bases map to TRBD1. V lost 0 bases to trimming and J lost 0 bases; unmatched junction nucleotides: 8. This CDR3 is built from 18 residues. Germline-derived CDR1 and CDR2 are SGDLS and YYNGEE.

V usage is TRBV7-9 and J usage is TRBJ2-3; 8 nucleotides match TRBD2. CDR3 length: 17 residues. Germline values: CDR1 SEHNR, CDR2 FQNEAQ (reference sequence). The V segment lost 4 bases and the J segment 4 bases; nucleotides outside the gene matches: 13. The DNA for the CDR3 is TGTGCCAGCAGCTCCAACCCCGGGACTAGTATCGCAGATACGCAGTATTTT. Its translation: CASSSNPGTSIADTQYF.

The rearrangement links TRBV7-2 to TRBJ2-4, with 8 bases that match TRBD1. V lost 0 bases, J lost 4 bases, and 17 bases stayed unmatched. The CDR3 is 20 amino acids. Germline V gene lookup returns CDR1 SGHTA and CDR2 FQGNSA. This chain's CDR3 is CASSLALETGVSPAKNIQYF. The CDR3 coding sequence is TGTGCCAGCAGCTTAGCGCTCGAGACAGGGGTTTCACCGGCTAAAAACATTCAGTACTTC. Supplemented by reference TRBV7-2 and TRBJ2-4, the full variable domain reads GAGVSQSPSNKVTEKGKDVELRCDPISGHTALYWYRQSLGQGLEFLIYFQGNSAPDKSGLPSDRFSAERTGGSVSTLTIQRTQQEDSAVYLCASSLALETGVSPAKNIQYFGAGTRLSVL.

V is TRBV10-3 and J is TRBJ2-3, with TRBD2 matching 12 bases. CDR1 is ENHRY and CDR2 is SYGVKD in the germline V gene. Trimming took 7 bases from V and 6 from J; bases not matched to a gene: 14. The CDR3 has 17 amino acids. The CDR3 is CAIKGGTSGRTGDTQYF. In DNA form, the CDR3 reads TGTGCCATCAAGGGTGGGACTAGCGGGCGCACTGGGGATACGCAGTATTTT.

In regard to this clone: The sample contains more than one DNA sequence encoding this CDR3. V and J are TRBV5-1 and TRBJ2-3, with D perhaps TRBD2 (6 bases). In germline, CDR1 is SGHRS, CDR2 YFSETQ. With 5 bases removed from V and 0 bases from J, the gap between germline ends came to 10 bases. The CDR3 runs to 14 residues. The CDR3 nucleotides read TGCGCCAGCAGTAGAGGAGGGAGCACAGATACGCAGTATTTT. Encoded protein: CASSRGGSTDTQYF.

The table lists this clone with a count of one. This rearrangement joins TRBV4-2 to TRBJ1-3, with D unclear. CDR3 length: 17 residues. The V end was cut by 0 bases, the J end by 0 bases, with 12 bases between. CDR1 is LGHNA and CDR2 is YNFKEQ in the germline V gene. The CDR3 protein is CASSQDRVGSSGNTIYF. DNA for the CDR3: TGTGCCAGCAGCCAAGACCGAGTAGGGAGCTCTGGAAACACCATATATTTT.